Listed below are T cell receptor beta chains from one sample, sequenced in a study of blood T cell repertoires in COVID-19. Measured with immunoSEQ multiplex PCR; TCRdb has only the in-frame clones, and not every one. The sample includes about 150,000 clones, 65% to 85% of them seen just once. Sequencing used PBMCs or T cells enriched from blood (not recorded which). The receptors here all came from a woman in her forties or fifties who had been exposed to COVID-19. CDR3s include the opening cysteine and the closing phenylalanine or tryptophan. The order of the fields is clone size, V gene, D gene, J gene, CDR3 DNA, CDR3 protein. D genes are given only for firm matches. Size values are once, few and many counts, or a class for expanded clones, and some rows have none.

.	TRBV6-5	TRBD1	TRBJ2-5	TGTGCCAGCAGTTCTACACAGGGGCCGGAGACCCAGTACTTC	CASSSTQGPETQYF
.	TRBV5-1	.	TRBJ2-7	TGCGCCAGCAGCTCAGGAGGACGCCTAGGAAGAGGCGAGCAGTACTTC	CASSSGGRLGRGEQYF
.	TRBV21-1	.	TRBJ2-1	TGTGCCAGCAGCAAAGTGGGGAGGGCCAACGATCGTAAGTTCTTC	CASSKVGRANDRKFF
.	TRBV29-1	.	TRBJ1-1	TGCAGCGCACAGCCTCTTCCAGGCACTGAAGCTTTCTTT	CSAQPLPGTEAFF
once	TRBV29-1	.	TRBJ2-1	TGCAGCGTCCGACTAGGCACAATAGGGGAGCAGTTCTTC	CSVRLGTIGEQFF
.	TRBV5-5	.	TRBJ2-5	TGTGCCAGCAGCTTGGGAGGAATCGAGACCCAGTACTTC	CASSLGGIETQYF
.	TRBV7-6	.	TRBJ2-6	TGTGCCAGCAGCTTAGCAACAGCCAAAGTCCTGACTTTC	CASSLATAKVLTF
.	TRBV7-2	.	TRBJ2-3	TGTGCCAGCAGAGCAGGGGATGTCAAGTATTTT	CASRAGDVKYF
once	TRBV30	TRBD2	TRBJ2-1	TGTGCCTGGAGTGTAGAACGGGGGGGTTACAATGAGCAGTTCTTC	CAWSVERGGYNEQFF
.	TRBV6-2/TRBV6-3	TRBD2	TRBJ2-5	TGTGCCAGCAGCCCCGGTAGCGGGAGGGTTGGAGAGACCCAGTACTTC	CASSPGSGRVGETQYF
.	TRBV19	.	TRBJ2-7	TGTGCCAGTAGTATAGGAGTGGGGCCATCCTACGAGCAGTACTTC	CASSIGVGPSYEQYF
.	TRBV2	TRBD2	TRBJ2-1	TGTGCCAGCAGGCCAAGGGCGGGAGGGCCGCCCAATGAGCAGTTCTTC	CASRPRAGGPPNEQFF
.	TRBV5-1	.	TRBJ1-1	TGCGCCAGCAGCCAATTCCGACAGGACGGCACTGAAGCTTTCTTT	CASSQFRQDGTEAFF
.	TRBV6-5	.	TRBJ2-2	TGTGCCAGCAGTTACAAACAGGCCGGGGAGCTGTTTTTT	CASSYKQAGELFF
once	TRBV5-1	.	TRBJ2-5	TGCGCCAGCAGCTATAGAGATCTACGAGAGACCCAGTACTTC	CASSYRDLRETQYF
.	TRBV19	TRBD1	TRBJ1-5	TGTGCCAGTAGTATCCAGGACAGGGTAGGGTACAATCAGCCCCAGCATTTT	CASSIQDRVGYNQPQHF
.	TRBV7-9	TRBD2	TRBJ2-1	TGTGCCAGCAGCTTTAGACTAGCGAGTTACAATGAGCAGTTCTTC	CASSFRLASYNEQFF
.	TRBV7-9	TRBD2	TRBJ2-7	TGTGCCAGCAGCTTATTGCTAGCGGGAGGGCCCGATAGCTCCTACGAGCAGTACTTC	CASSLLLAGGPDSSYEQYF
.	TRBV11-2	TRBD1	TRBJ1-1	TGTGCCAGCAGCGTGACAGGGGGCGCGAGCACTGAAGCTTTCTTT	CASSVTGGASTEAFF
.	TRBV19	.	TRBJ1-5	TGTGCCAGTAGTCTAACTGGACAGATAAATCAGCCCCAGCATTTT	CASSLTGQINQPQHF
.	TRBV5-6	TRBD2	TRBJ2-1	TGTGCCAGCAGCCTCACGGGGGGGACCATCAATGAGCAGTTCTTC	CASSLTGGTINEQFF
.	TRBV5-1	.	TRBJ1-3	TGCGCCAGCAGCTCAGACTACTCTGGAAACACCATATATTTT	CASSSDYSGNTIYF
.	TRBV7-2	TRBD2	TRBJ2-5	TGTGCCAGCAGCCTGAGCGGGGGTAACCAAGAGACCCAGTACTTC	CASSLSGGNQETQYF
once	TRBV12-5	.	TRBJ1-4	TGTGCTAGTGGTTCGCCACAGGGAGCAACTAATGAAAAACTGTTTTTT	CASGSPQGATNEKLFF
.	TRBV11-2	TRBD1	TRBJ1-5	TGTGCCAGCAGCCCCCGACAGGGCTCCGATCAGCCCCAGCATTTT	CASSPRQGSDQPQHF
once	TRBV12-3/TRBV12-4	.	TRBJ1-2	TGTGCCAGCAGCCCGGGGAACTATGGCTACACCTTC	CASSPGNYGYTF
.	TRBV2	TRBD1	TRBJ1-5	TGTGCCAGCAGTGGTTACAGGGGGTATCAGCCCCAGCATTTT	CASSGYRGYQPQHF
few	TRBV27	.	TRBJ1-6	TGTGCCAGCACACCCGGGACTTATAATTCACCCCTCCACTTT	CASTPGTYNSPLHF
.	TRBV4-2	.	TRBJ1-1	TGTGCCAGCAGCCCTTTGGGGGGGGCGGGGGGCACTGAAGCTTTCTTT	CASSPLGGAGGTEAFF
.	TRBV5-1	.	TRBJ1-4	TGCGCCAGCAGCTTGGGGTCAGGGACTGCAACTAATGAAAAACTGTTTTTT	CASSLGSGTATNEKLFF
.	TRBV6-4	TRBD2	TRBJ2-1	TGTGCCAGCAGTGACTCGGCGGGGGGGTTACCAAATGAGCAGTTCTTC	CASSDSAGGLPNEQFF
.	TRBV27	TRBD1	TRBJ1-2	TGTGCCAGCGGACTCCAGGGGGCAGGGGGCTACACCTTC	CASGLQGAGGYTF
once	TRBV4-2	.	TRBJ2-1	TGTGCCAGCAGCCAAAGTATGAGTGAGCAGTTCTTC	CASSQSMSEQFF
.	TRBV7-9	.	TRBJ2-3	TGTGCCAGCAGCTTAGGGAGGGTCGGGACTAGCACAGATACGCAGTATTTT	CASSLGRVGTSTDTQYF
.	TRBV5-1	TRBD2	TRBJ2-1	TGCGCCAGCAGCAAGGACGTGGCGGGAGGGGCTGAGCAGTTCTTC	CASSKDVAGGAEQFF
once	TRBV6-2/TRBV6-3	TRBD1	TRBJ2-7	TGTGCCAGCAGTTACGGGCAGACACTCGGGACAGGGGCGTCCTACGAGCAGTACTTC	CASSYGQTLGTGASYEQYF
once	TRBV7-5	.	TRBJ2-3	.	CARSLLVASGASTDTQYF
.	TRBV2	.	TRBJ1-2	TGTGCCAGTAGGACTGTTCATGGCTACACCTTC	CASRTVHGYTF
once	TRBV4-1	.	TRBJ2-1	TGCGCCAGCAGTCCGGACTATACTTACTACAATGAGCAGTTCTTC	CASSPDYTYYNEQFF
many	TRBV4-3	TRBD2	TRBJ2-2	TGCGCCAGCAGCCAGCGGGAGGGGGAGGCCGGGGAGCTGTTTTTT	CASSQREGEAGELFF
.	TRBV2	.	TRBJ2-7	TGTGCCAGCAGTGAAAGGGGACTCGTATTAGTAGAGTACTTC	CASSERGLVLVEYF
.	TRBV7-9	TRBD1	TRBJ2-7	TGTGCCAGCAGCCCAACCGGGACAGGGGTCTACGAGCAGTACTTC	CASSPTGTGVYEQYF
once	TRBV6-5	.	TRBJ1-5	TGTGCCAGCAGGGGAGGGGGTAGCAATCAGCCCCAGCATTTT	CASRGGGSNQPQHF
many	TRBV6-2/TRBV6-3	.	TRBJ2-5	TGTGCCAGCAGCCAAGCGCCCGAAGAGACCCAGTACTTC	CASSQAPEETQYF
.	TRBV6-5	.	TRBJ2-7	TGTGCCAGCAGTTACAACGGACAGACCTACGAGCAGTACTTC	CASSYNGQTYEQYF
.	TRBV5-1	.	TRBJ1-4	TGCGCCAGCAGCGGCGGGAGGGGTGATGAAAAACTGTTTTTT	CASSGGRGDEKLFF
.	TRBV7-9	.	TRBJ1-1	TGTGCCAGCAGCTCTCGGCAGGGGTCGGGGACTGAAGCTTTCTTT	CASSSRQGSGTEAFF
once	TRBV7-2	TRBD1	TRBJ1-5	TGTGCCAGCAGCTTTTCAGGGACAGCCTATCAGCCCCAGCATTTT	CASSFSGTAYQPQHF
once	TRBV10-1	TRBD2	TRBJ2-1	TGCGCCAGCAGTGAGCACCCATGGACTAGCGGGAGCTCCTACAATGAGCAGTTCTTC	CASSEHPWTSGSSYNEQFF
.	TRBV5-1	TRBD1	TRBJ1-1	TGCGCCAGCAGCTTTAAGACAGGGGGCTTAGACACTGAAGCTTTCTTT	CASSFKTGGLDTEAFF
once	TRBV2	.	TRBJ1-4	TGTGCCAGTTCCCAGGGGATTCGGGAAAAACTGTTTTTT	CASSQGIREKLFF
few	TRBV13	.	TRBJ1-2	TGTGCCAGCAGCTCCGGGGTCCAACGAGGCGGCTACACCTTC	CASSSGVQRGGYTF
.	TRBV6-6	.	TRBJ1-1	TGTGCCAGCACCGCGGGGGGTTACACTGAAGCTTTCTTT	CASTAGGYTEAFF
.	TRBV10-3	TRBD1	TRBJ1-1	TGTGCCATCAGTGACACAGGGGCGCGAGTGGAAGCTTTCTTT	CAISDTGARVEAFF
.	TRBV2	.	TRBJ1-6	TGTGCCAGCAGTTACTCGACAGTCCTCCAGGGTTCACCCCTCCACTTT	CASSYSTVLQGSPLHF
.	TRBV27	TRBD1	TRBJ1-6	TGTGCCAGCAGGACCGGGACAGTCTTCCACTTT	CASRTGTVFHF
.	TRBV29-1	TRBD2	TRBJ2-3	TGCAGCGTATCCGGGACTAGCGGAGGCACAGATACGCAGTATTTT	CSVSGTSGGTDTQYF
.	TRBV3-1/TRBV3-2	.	TRBJ1-6	TGTGCCAGCAGCCATGCGGGCTATAATTCACCCCTCCACTTT	CASSHAGYNSPLHF
.	TRBV4-2	.	TRBJ2-7	TGTGCCAGCAGCTACCGGACAGATGACTCCTACGAGCAGTACTTC	CASSYRTDDSYEQYF
.	TRBV7-2	TRBD1	TRBJ1-2	TGTGCCAGCAGCCCCCTCATTGGGACAGGGGGCCATGGAGGCTACACCTTC	CASSPLIGTGGHGGYTF